The rows below give T cell receptor beta chains drawn from one sample of a study of early T cells in non-severe SARS-CoV-2 infection. TCRdb reprocessed the 5' RACE reads via MiXCR and lists one record per CDR3 protein. The table includes around 71,000 distinct CDR3 sequences, 9% to 10% detected once. Source: whole blood, taken at baseline. The source of these receptors is an adult who was a healthcare worker with PCR-confirmed SARS-CoV-2 infection or an uninfected control (not recorded which). Each CDR3 is given with its conserved first and last residue. The D gene is left open where the match is weak. For some rows the clone size is stated as once, few or many, or as a class when expanded; others skip it.

J gene | D gene | V gene | clone size | CDR3 protein | CDR3 DNA
TRBJ2-3 | TRBD2 | TRBV12-3/TRBV12-4 | few | CASSSGLAGTDTQYF | TGTGCCAGCAGTTCTGGACTAGCGGGGACAGATACGCAGTATTTT
TRBJ1-6 | TRBD1 | TRBV6-5 | few | CASSGDRGYDILNSPLHF | TGTGCCAGCAGTGGGGACAGGGGATATGATATCCTCAATTCACCCCTCCACTTT
TRBJ2-6 | - | TRBV28 | few | CASSPGSAGANVLTF | TGTGCCAGCAGTCCCGGTTCCGCTGGGGCCAACGTCCTGACTTTC
TRBJ2-1 | - | TRBV28 | many | CASSLPTSKANEQFF | TGTGCCAGCAGTTTACCGACTAGTAAGGCGAATGAGCAGTTCTTC
TRBJ1-2 | TRBD1 | TRBV12-3/TRBV12-4 | - | CASSSGGGGYTF | TGTGCCAGCAGTTCAGGGGGCGGTGGCTACACCTTC
TRBJ2-1 | TRBD2 | TRBV11-3 | - | CASSPGLAGEQFF | TGTGCCAGCAGCCCAGGACTAGCTGGCGAGCAGTTCTTC
TRBJ2-7 | - | TRBV20-1 | - | CSARVGTEQYF | TGCAGTGCTAGAGTGGGAACCGAGCAGTACTTC
TRBJ2-1 | TRBD1 | TRBV6-2/TRBV6-3 | few | CASSYTDRSNEQFF | TGTGCCAGCAGTTACACGGACAGGTCCAATGAGCAGTTCTTC
TRBJ2-2 | - | TRBV27 | few | CASSFRGIGTGELFF | TGTGCCAGCAGTTTCCGGGGGATCGGCACCGGGGAGCTGTTTTTT
TRBJ2-1 | TRBD1 | TRBV7-3 | - | CASSPGQGELEFF | TGTGCCAGCAGCCCGGGACAGGGGGAGTTGGAGTTCTTC
TRBJ2-2 | - | TRBV7-2 | many | CASSSSLGGELFF | TGTGCCAGCAGCTCCTCACTGGGCGGGGAGCTGTTTTTT
TRBJ1-5 | - | TRBV3-1 | many | CASSPQWGSNQPQHF | TGTGCCAGCAGCCCCCAGTGGGGAAGCAATCAGCCCCAGCATTTT
TRBJ2-7 | TRBD1 | TRBV28 | - | CASSFQQGVSYEQYF | TGTGCCAGCAGTTTTCAACAGGGGGTCTCCTACGAGCAGTACTTC
TRBJ2-3 | - | TRBV28 | many | CASSLDIRAWFTDTQYF | TGTGCCAGCAGTTTAGATATTAGGGCTTGGTTTACAGATACGCAGTATTTT
TRBJ2-7 | TRBD1 | TRBV2 | few | CASSGLVQGISYEQYF | TGTGCCAGCAGTGGTCTAGTACAGGGGATTTCCTACGAGCAGTACTTC
TRBJ1-5 | - | TRBV19 | - | CASSILGGANQPQHF | TGTGCCAGTAGTATCTTGGGGGGTGCCAATCAGCCCCAGCATTTT
TRBJ1-6 | TRBD1 | TRBV7-9 | - | CASSLRLRDSSYNSPLHF | TGTGCCAGCAGCCTTCGACTTAGGGACAGCTCCTATAATTCACCCCTCCACTTT
TRBJ2-1 | - | TRBV9 | few | CASQGRRDEQFF | TGTGCCAGCCAGGGCCGGAGGGATGAGCAGTTCTTC
TRBJ2-5 | TRBD1 | TRBV6-5 | - | CASRPRGQETQYF | TGTGCCAGCAGGCCCAGGGGGCAAGAGACCCAGTACTTC
TRBJ1-6 | - | TRBV20-1 | many | CSASLRAGTTLSGSPLHF | TGCAGTGCCTCCCTTCGGGCAGGGACTACCCTTTCAGGTTCACCCCTCCACTTT
TRBJ2-7 | TRBD1 | TRBV7-2 | few | CASRSGQGSYEQYF | TGTGCCAGCAGATCGGGACAGGGCTCCTACGAGCAGTACTTC
TRBJ1-1 | - | TRBV18 | many | CASSRDRSTEAFF | TGTGCCAGCTCCCGTGACAGGAGCACTGAAGCTTTCTTT
TRBJ1-3 | - | TRBV27 | few | CASGGGIGNTIYF | TGTGCCAGTGGCGGGGGAATCGGAAACACCATATATTTT
TRBJ1-2 | TRBD1 | TRBV10-3 | many | CAISAGQAFGGYTF | TGTGCCATCAGTGCCGGACAGGCTTTTGGGGGCTACACCTTC
TRBJ1-2 | - | TRBV4-1 | - | CASSQEATGRNYGYTF | TGCGCCAGCAGCCAAGAAGCTACGGGCCGAAACTATGGCTACACCTTC
TRBJ1-2 | - | TRBV28 | many | CASREGVGYAGYTF | TGTGCCAGCAGAGAAGGGGTCGGGTACGCTGGCTACACCTTC
TRBJ1-1 | - | TRBV4-2 | - | CASSQGDFKEAFF | TGTGCCAGCAGCCAAGGGGACTTTAAAGAAGCTTTCTTT
TRBJ2-5 | TRBD2 | TRBV28 | - | CASSFPQAGAGETQYF | TGTGCCAGCAGTTTTCCCCAAGCGGGAGCGGGAGAGACCCAGTACTTC
TRBJ1-2 | TRBD1 | TRBV20-1 | - | CSARTGGLNYGYTF | TGCAGTGCTAGAACAGGGGGCCTTAACTATGGCTACACCTTC
TRBJ2-1 | TRBD1 | TRBV7-3 | - | CASSSDRGPYNEQFF | TGTGCCAGCAGCTCAGACAGGGGGCCTTACAATGAGCAGTTCTTC
TRBJ2-3 | TRBD2 | TRBV12-3/TRBV12-4 | once | CASRGLAGWSDTQYF | TGTGCCAGCAGGGGACTAGCGGGATGGAGTGATACGCAGTATTTT
TRBJ2-3 | - | TRBV7-9 | - | CASSLGPSTTDTQYF | TGTGCCAGCAGCCTCGGACCGTCGACCACAGATACGCAGTATTTT
TRBJ1-5 | TRBD1 | TRBV28 | many | CAGQRDSTNQPQHF | TGTGCCGGTCAACGGGACAGTACCAATCAGCCCCAGCATTTT
TRBJ2-7 | TRBD2 | TRBV6-5 | many | CASRKAAGGTYEQYF | TGTGCCAGCAGGAAAGCGGCGGGAGGGACATACGAGCAGTACTTC
TRBJ2-7 | TRBD1 | TRBV18 | many | CASSPPLTGAPYEQYF | TGTGCCAGCTCACCCCCACTGACAGGGGCCCCCTACGAGCAGTACTTC